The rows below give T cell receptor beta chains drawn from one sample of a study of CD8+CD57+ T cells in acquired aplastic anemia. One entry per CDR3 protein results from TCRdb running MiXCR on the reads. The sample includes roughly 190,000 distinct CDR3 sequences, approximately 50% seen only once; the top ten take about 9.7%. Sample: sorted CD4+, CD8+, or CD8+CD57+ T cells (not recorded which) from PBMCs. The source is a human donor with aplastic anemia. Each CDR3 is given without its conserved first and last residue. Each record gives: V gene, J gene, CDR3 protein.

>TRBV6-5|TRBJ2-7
ASSYGLSRTYEQY
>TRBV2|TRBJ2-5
ASTGQGQTQY
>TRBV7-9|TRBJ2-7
ASSWTGSISYEQY
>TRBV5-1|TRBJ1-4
ASSPDGELNEKLF
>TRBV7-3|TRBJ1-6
ASSTSLGSPLH
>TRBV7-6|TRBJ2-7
ASSLKGRSYEQY
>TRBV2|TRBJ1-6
ASSGTEFSPLH
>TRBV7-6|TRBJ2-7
ASSFDLDRHEQY
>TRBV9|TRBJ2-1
ASSAGTSGSSQF
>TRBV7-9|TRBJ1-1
ASSLGQNIEAF
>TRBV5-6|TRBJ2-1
ASSPNRLSQETQF
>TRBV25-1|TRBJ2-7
ASSEWAGQDVEEQY
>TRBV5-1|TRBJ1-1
ASSLESQPEAF
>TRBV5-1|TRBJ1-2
ASSSRGTGGAEGYGYT
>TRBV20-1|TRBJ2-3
SVQAGTGVIDTQY
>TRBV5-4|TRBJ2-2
ASSFSINTGELF
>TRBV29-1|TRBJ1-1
SGSRRMNTEAF
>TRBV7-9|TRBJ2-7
ASSFGTGTHEQY
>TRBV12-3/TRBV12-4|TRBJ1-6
ASRSDTAGNSPLH
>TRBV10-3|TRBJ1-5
AISGTADSNQPQH
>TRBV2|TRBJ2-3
ASSVTGVTDTQY
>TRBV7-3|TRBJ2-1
ASSLSTPRGRNEQF